This T cell receptor (beta chain) was sequenced during a study of control samples from healthy donors and cancer patients (dated by TCRdb to the early 2020s). As for this clone: There is no known antigen for this receptor. Base qualities are missing; no much larger clone stands one base away.

V is clipped by 11 bases and J by 0 bases, and the sequence between their germline boundaries is 20 bases long. The CDR1 and CDR2 encoded by the germline V gene are MRHNA and SNTAGT. The CDR3 runs 17 amino acids, cysteine and phenylalanine included. Only the CDR3 DNA stays, 51 bases, in frame from base 1. The library was made by the immunoSEQ multiplex PCR assay. Sourced from immuneACCESS, this table was stored by TCRdb with only in-frame sequences that have V and J called. A share of the clones is absent; for the studies checked, an unresolved V gene accounts for under half, and the remainder has no known explanation. Counted in this sample were about 110,000 clones; 80% to 90% of them appeared once. The ten most abundant clones make up 15% to 20% of the sample.

The chain is encoded by TRBV6-4 joined to TRBJ1-6, with the D gene too uncertain to name. The specimen sequenced was blood. The receptor comes from a woman in her fifties or sixties in good health. The DNA sequence is as follows: TGTGCCTCGCAAACTAAGGACGAGAGCTCCTATAATTCACCCCTCCACTTT. Its protein reads: CASQTKDESSYNSPLHF.